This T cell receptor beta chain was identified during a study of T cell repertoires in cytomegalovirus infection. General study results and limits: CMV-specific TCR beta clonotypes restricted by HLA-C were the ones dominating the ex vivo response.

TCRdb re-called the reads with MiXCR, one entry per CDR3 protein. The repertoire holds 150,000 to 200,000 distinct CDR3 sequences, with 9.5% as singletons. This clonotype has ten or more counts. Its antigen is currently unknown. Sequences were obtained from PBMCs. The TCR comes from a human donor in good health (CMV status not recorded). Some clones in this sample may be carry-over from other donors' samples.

The CDR3 reads CASSLVPGTGNGYTF. DNA of the CDR3: TGTGCCAGCAGCTTAGTCCCCGGGACAGGGAATGGCTACACCTTC. The chain links TRBV7-2 to TRBJ1-2; 9 bases agree with TRBD1. The CDR3 has 15 amino acids. CDR1 and CDR2 (germline): SGHTA, FQGNSA. Unmatched junction bases numbered 6, after V lost 1 base and J lost 6 bases. Looking up the rest from reference TRBV7-2 and TRBJ1-2 gives the full variable domain: GAGVSQSPSNKVTEKGKDVELRCDPISGHTALYWYRQSLGQGLEFLIYFQGNSAPDKSGLPSDRFSAERTGGSVSTLTIQRTQQEDSAVYLCASSLVPGTGNGYTFGSGTRLTVV.